This T cell receptor (beta chain) is drawn from a study of blood T cells in healthy people across ages. With respect to this clonotype: The antigen is not known.

The V and J ends lost 2 bases and 7 bases respectively, with 15 bases between them. This CDR3 is built from 14 residues. Per germline, CDR1 MNHEY and CDR2 SVGEGT. Broader study findings: The percentage of naive T cells correlated strongly with TCR beta diversity.

Together with a sample-barcoded 5' primer, a J-beta primer mix was included in a second PCR lasting roughly 6 to 12 cycles. TCRdb re-called the 5' RACE reads through MiXCR, storing one row per CDR3 protein. The table records fewer than 2 million distinct CDR3 sequences, roughly two fifths of them present only once. The chain is built from TRBV6-2 or TRBV6-3 and TRBJ2-7, with D possibly TRBD2 on 7 matching bases. Input material: blood. The clonotype originates from a human donor in good health. The CDR3 nucleotides are TGTGCCAGCAGTTACGGGGGGGCAGCGGGTGAGCAGTACTTC. Its translation is CASSYGGAAGEQYF.